One sample yielded the 11 T cell receptor beta chains listed below, sequenced in a study of Graves' ophthalmopathy and Graves' hyperthyroidism. The authors amplified TCR beta CDR3 regions, and they did so from RNA transcripts for repertoire sequencing. An opening RT-PCR round employed HTBI primers and preceded a second-round multiplex PCR. TCRdb passed the multiplex PCR reads through MiXCR, listing each CDR3 protein once. This table holds 300,000 or so distinct CDR3 sequences, 17% found once. The sequencing input was peripheral blood. These receptors originate from an adult man with Graves' ophthalmopathy.

This clonotype was found many times. The chain has TRBV20-1 and TRBJ2-7; 7 bases are shared with TRBD2. Germline V gene lookup returns CDR1 DFQATT and CDR2 SNEGSKA (reference sequence). This CDR3 spans 14 amino acids. Trimming removed 0 bases from V and 6 bases from J; junction bases left unmatched: 8. The CDR3 protein is CSARDGGSGSEQYF. As DNA, the CDR3 is TGCAGTGCTAGAGACGGGGGGTCCGGAAGCGAGCAGTACTTC.

V is TRBV11-2 and J is TRBJ2-2; TRBD2 agrees at 7 bases. This CDR3 contains 16 residues. The ends lost 6 bases at V and 1 base at J; junction bases unmatched: 8. Germline V gene lookup returns CDR1 SGHAT and CDR2 FQNNGV. Here the CDR3 DNA reads TGTGCCAGCAGTTATGGGTCTAGCGGGAACACCGGGGAGCTGTTTTTT. This codes for CASSYGSSGNTGELFF. Combining the CDR3 with reference TRBV11-2 and TRBJ2-2 gives the whole variable domain EAGVAQSPRYKIIEKRQSVAFWCNPISGHATLYWYQQILGQGPKLLIQFQNNGVVDDSQLPKDRFSAERLKGVDSTLKIQPAKLEDSAVYLCASSYGSSGNTGELFFGEGSRLTVL.

To note about this clonotype: The junction differs from germline at one of its ends, possibly a read error. The rearrangement joins TRBV19 to TRBJ2-3, with 9 bases identical to TRBD2. The CDR3 length is 14 residues. The germline CDR1 and CDR2 sequences are LNHDA and SQIVND (reference sequence). The CDR3 DNA follows: TGTGCCGGTAGTATTGCGGGAGGGCCTAATACGCAGTATTTT. Amino acids: CAGSIAGGPNTQYF. Variable domain in full (rest from reference TRBV19 and TRBJ2-3): DGGITQSPKYLFRKEGQNVTLSCEQNLNHDAMYWYRQDPGQGLRLIYYSQIVNDFQKGDIAEGYSVSREKKESFPLTVTSAQKNPTAFYLCAGSIAGGPNTQYFGPGTRLTVL.

This clonotype was picked up many times. The chain combines TRBV10-1 with TRBJ1-5; tentatively, D is TRBD1 (6 bases). The germline gives CDR1 WNHNN, CDR2 SYGVQD (reference sequence). The CDR3 runs 13 residues. The V end lost 2 bases, the J end lost 7 bases, and 9 bases lay between the germline ends. The CDR3 protein is CASSERGLQPQHF. The CDR3 DNA is TGCGCCAGCAGTGAGCGGGGGCTGCAGCCCCAGCATTTT.

This clonotype came up many times. The CDR3 DNA follows: TGTGCCAGCAGCTCACGAAGATTTCTTGTTGATTCACCCCTCCACTTT. This gives the protein CASSSRRFLVDSPLHF. The chain recombines TRBV7-3 with TRBJ1-6; D unresolved. The CDR3 loop spans 16 amino acids. Germline V gene lookup returns CDR1 SGHTA and CDR2 FQGTGA. Trimming left V 4 bases short and J 8 bases short, with 18 bases between.

This clonotype was observed many times. The genes are TRBV5-1 and TRBJ1-2; 10 nucleotides match TRBD1. The CDR3 has 15 amino acids. After removal of 4 bases from V and 6 bases from J, the junction contained 9 bases not matched to a gene. CDR1 and CDR2 from the germline V gene are SGHRS and YFSETQ. The CDR3 is CASSESGTGVDGYTF. The CDR3 nucleotides are TGCGCCAGCAGCGAGTCTGGGACAGGGGTTGATGGCTACACCTTC.

This clonotype was counted at least ten times. The chain joins TRBV6-5 to TRBJ1-5; D is uncertain. The CDR3 consists of 13 residues. In germline, CDR1 is MNHEY, CDR2 SVGAGI. Between the trimmed V and J ends, which lost 7 bases and 0 bases, there was a span of 7 bases. The CDR3 loop is CASIWGSNQPQHF. The CDR3 DNA sequence: TGTGCCAGCATTTGGGGTAGCAATCAGCCCCAGCATTTT.

A note on this clonotype: This could be a read error, since a much larger clone is one nucleotide away. The chain carries TRBV20-1 and TRBJ1-2; D is unclear. CDR1 is DFQATT and CDR2 is SNEGSKA in the germline V gene (reference sequence). The CDR3 length is 12 residues. The DNA for the CDR3 is TGCAGTGCTAGAGGATTCGGCTATGGCCACACCTTC. Protein sequence: CSARGFGYGHTF.

In this sample, this clonotype turned up once. V usage is TRBV28 and J usage is TRBJ1-2, with D maybe TRBD1 (6 bases). The CDR3 has 17 amino acids. Germline V gene lookup returns CDR1 MDHEN and CDR2 SYDVKM. V was shortened by 3 bases and J by 0 bases, with 17 bases between the two germline ends. The CDR3 bases are TGTGCCAGCAGTTTGGGTCAGACGGGGGCAGCTAACTATGGCTACACCTTC. Translation: CASSLGQTGAANYGYTF.

This clonotype showed up many times. The CDR3 sequence is CSVGQPRDEQYF. CDR3 sequence (DNA): TGCAGCGTAGGACAGCCCCGAGACGAGCAGTACTTC. The V gene is TRBV29-1, the J gene TRBJ2-7, with D maybe TRBD1 (6 bases). The V end was cut by 6 bases, the J end by 5 bases, with 14 bases between. Germline V gene sequence: CDR1 SQVTM, CDR2 ANQGSEA. This CDR3 is built from 12 residues.

The chain combines TRBV5-1 with TRBJ1-6; weak D call: TRBD1 (5 bases). The germline CDR1 and CDR2 sequences are SGHRS and YFSETQ. V was cut by 0 bases and J by 9 bases, with 13 bases left in between. The CDR3 length is 15 residues. CDR3 in amino acids: CASSLEEGRSSPLHF. DNA of the CDR3: TGCGCCAGCAGCTTGGAGGAGGGGCGAAGTTCACCCCTCCACTTT.